This T cell receptor (beta chain) was sequenced during a study of cytomegalovirus exposure and HLA in healthy donors. In the study overall: Findings of an earlier analysis included about 100 million unique TCR beta sequences from 190 million or so T cells. Study observations and caveats: Analyzed later, association rates of TCRs varied across HLA loci, with DRB1 most and HLA-C fewest. With high specificity and sensitivity, the classifier reportedly diagnosed cytomegalovirus status.

Germline CDR1 and CDR2: SGHAT and FQNNGV. CDR3 length: 13 residues. On this clone: What it binds is unknown. One end of the junction varies from germline; a read error may be responsible.

In the PCR, 60 Vbeta and 13 Jbeta primers were used. Original handling: As a later analysis found, there were 70 million to 100 million unique TCR beta chains, of which roughly 11 million were shared. Only in-frame clones appear in the TCRdb table, and some are missing; sequencing was by immunoSEQ multiplex PCR. Clonal size and the V and J genes are those of that table, whereas D and trimming came from the DNA. The data contain over 150,000 clones, approximately 80% of them singletons. The chain combines TRBV11-2 with TRBJ2-7, with 10 nucleotides matching TRBD2. This clonotype originated in a woman aged 45-65 years in good health and CMV-seronegative. What was sequenced was PBMCs. In DNA form, the CDR3 reads TGTGCCAGCAGCGCCGATCTAGCGGGGGCCCCCCACTTC. Translating gives CASSADLAGAPHF.